The clone carrying this TCR beta chain was counted many times. Its target is unknown. Amplification yielded TCR beta CDR3 regions, with RNA transcripts as the source. The TCR CDR3 was amplified in a first-round RT-PCR using the HTBI primer set. TCRdb used MiXCR to reprocess the multiplex PCR reads, holding one entry per CDR3 protein. The data show roughly 640,000 distinct CDR3 sequences, 15% to 20% seen once. This sample was taken from a study of T cells in Graves' hyperthyroidism and ophthalmopathy. Whole-study findings and limits: The model identified upcoming ophthalmopathy a median approximately seven months ahead of onset.

Cells are PBMCs isolated from around 10 ml of fresh blood. This CDR3 is 15 amino acids long. Germline CDR1 MNHNY, CDR2 SVGAGI (reference sequence). The trim removed 0 bases at V and 10 bases at J, leaving 8 bases unmatched. The chain couples TRBV6-6 to TRBJ2-1, with TRBD2 identical over 8 bases. Sequencing was done on a sample of blood. The sequence was obtained from a woman aged 40-49 years with Graves' ophthalmopathy. CDR3 residues: CASSYSRTSSWEQFF. DNA for the CDR3: TGTGCCAGCAGTTACTCTAGGACTAGCTCATGGGAGCAGTTCTTC.